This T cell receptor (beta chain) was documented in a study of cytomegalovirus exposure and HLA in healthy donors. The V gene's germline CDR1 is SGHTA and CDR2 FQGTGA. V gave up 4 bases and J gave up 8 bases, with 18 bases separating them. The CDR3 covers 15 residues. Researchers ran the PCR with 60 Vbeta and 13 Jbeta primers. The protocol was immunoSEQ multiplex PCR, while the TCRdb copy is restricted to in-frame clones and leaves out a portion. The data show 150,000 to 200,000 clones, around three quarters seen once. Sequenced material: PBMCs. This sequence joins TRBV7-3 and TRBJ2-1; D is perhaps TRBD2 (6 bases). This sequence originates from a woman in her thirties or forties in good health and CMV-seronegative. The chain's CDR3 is CASSSLGTGGDEQFF. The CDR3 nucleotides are TGTGCCAGCAGCTCCCTAGGAACCGGAGGGGATGAGCAGTTCTTC.